Following are 27 T cell receptor beta chains from one sample sequenced in a study of beta chain features in type 1 diabetes. Their antigens are not known. Expressed TCRB transcripts were sequenced, since all the RNA that had been isolated was reverse transcribed. The table came from immunoSEQ multiplex PCR; TCRdb's copy has only in-frame clones and leaves some out. This table has around 250,000 clones, about 15% appearing once. Study-wide results and caveats: TCRB CDR3s were moderately but significantly shorter in Type 1 diabetes patients in all four CD4+ subsets.

The sample taken for sequencing was naive CD4+ T cells from blood. The receptors originated from a young man with type 1 diabetes.

This clone showed up just a few times. The chain recombines TRBV2 with TRBJ1-5; 11 nucleotides agree with TRBD1. With V trimmed by 6 bases and J by 6 bases, 10 bases remained unmatched. There are 16 residues in the CDR3. CDR1 and CDR2 (germline): SNHLY, FYNNEI. The CDR3 is CASRPYGQGAVQPQHF. The CDR3 bases are TGTGCCAGCAGGCCTTACGGACAGGGGGCGGTTCAGCCCCAGCATTTT.

This clone has just a few counts. V gene TRBV5-1 combines with J gene TRBJ2-3, with D possibly TRBD2 on 5 matching bases. This CDR3 contains 11 residues. In germline, CDR1 is SGHRS, CDR2 YFSETQ. The V end lost 7 bases, the J end lost 6 bases, and 9 bases lay between the germline ends. The CDR3 nucleotides are TGCGCCAGCGCCCGAGGGGATACGCAGTATTTT. It yields the protein CASARGDTQYF.

This clone was recorded a few times. The chain carries TRBV6-5 and TRBJ1-2; 8 nucleotides align to TRBD1. CDR3 length equals 16 residues. Germline loops: CDR1 MNHEY, CDR2 SVGAGI. Trimming took 0 bases from V and 4 from J; bases not matched to a gene: 7. The CDR3 DNA follows: TGTGCCAGCAGTTACTCAAGGGACAGGCTGAGCTATGGCTACACCTTC. Translating gives CASSYSRDRLSYGYTF.

The V gene is TRBV6-1, the J gene TRBJ2-1, with 10 bases that match TRBD2. After removal of 6 bases from V and 5 bases from J, the junction contained 7 bases not matched to a gene. The CDR3 extends over 15 amino acids. Germline CDR1 MNHNS, CDR2 SASEGT. The CDR3 is CASRLTSGTHNEQFF. In DNA form, the CDR3 reads TGTGCCAGCAGGCTTACTAGCGGGACCCACAATGAGCAGTTCTTC.

Notes on this clone: Other nucleotide sequences from this sample produce the same CDR3. The CDR3 protein is CASSAGYEQYF. The DNA for the CDR3 is TGTGCCAGCAGCGCGGGATACGAGCAGTACTTC. The chain is built from TRBV2 and TRBJ2-7; D might be TRBD2 (6 bases). From germline, CDR1 is SNHLY and CDR2 FYNNEI. The ends were cut back, 6 bases at V and 4 bases at J, with 7 bases in the middle. The CDR3 sequence is 11 residues long.

This clone occurred a few times. The chain uses TRBV7-6 and TRBJ1-1; no reliable D call. Germline-derived CDR1 and CDR2 are SGHVS and FNYEAQ. This CDR3 spans 13 amino acids. V lost 1 base to trimming and J lost 8 bases, with 11 bases between them. DNA for the CDR3: TGTGCCAGCAGCTTAGATGACACCCGCGAAGCTTTCTTT. This encodes CASSLDDTREAFF.

This clone was observed a handful of times. This chain connects TRBV19 to TRBJ1-4; unclear D gene. There are 15 residues in the CDR3. V was shortened by 3 bases and J by 3 bases, with 11 bases between the two germline ends. Germline V gives CDR1 LNHDA, CDR2 SQIVND (reference sequence). CDR3 DNA sequence: TGTGCCAGTAGTATCCTCGGGGTTGCTAATGAAAAACTGTTTTTT. Encoded protein: CASSILGVANEKLFF.

This rearrangement joins TRBV21-1 to TRBJ1-3; the DNA was not used to check the table's D call, TRBD1. TRBV21-1 constitutes a pseudogene. This CDR3 comprises 15 residues. The CDR3 sequence is CASSKRQGKALTIYF. The CDR3 DNA is TGTGCCAGCAGCAAAAGACAGGGGAAGGCCCTCACCATATATTTT.

In its sample, this clone was seen a few times. The chain combines TRBV30 with TRBJ1-6; no clear D gene. This CDR3 has 14 amino acids. Trimming stripped 0 bases from V and 5 bases from J, with 8 bases between. CDR1 and CDR2 from the germline V gene are GTSNPN and SVGIG (reference sequence). The CDR3 DNA is TGTGCCTGGAGTGTAATGGGAGATAATTCACCCCTCCACTTT. Protein: CAWSVMGDNSPLHF. The variable domain in full, with the rest retrieved from reference TRBV30 and TRBJ1-6, is SQTIHQWPATLVQPVGSPLSLECTVEGTSNPNLYWYRQAAGRGLQLLFYSVGIGQISSEVPQNLSASRPQDRQFILSSKKLLLSDSGFYLCAWSVMGDNSPLHFGNGTRLTVT.

This chain links TRBV6-1 with TRBJ2-7, with D perhaps matching TRBD1 (6 bases). Germline loops: CDR1 MNHNS, CDR2 SASEGT. The V and J ends lost 5 bases and 0 bases respectively, with 17 bases between them. This CDR3 is 16 amino acids long. The CDR3 spells CASSKGPGASSYEQYF. CDR3 bases: TGTGCCAGCAGTAAAGGGCCAGGGGCGAGCTCCTACGAGCAGTACTTC.

The J gene is TRBJ1-6, the V gene TRBV9, with a tentative D call TRBD1 (6 bases). The CDR3 is 14 residues long. From germline, CDR1 is SGDLS and CDR2 YYNGEE. V was shortened by 3 bases and J by 14 bases, with 18 bases between the two germline ends. The DNA of the CDR3 is TGTGCCAGCAGCGCCCCCGGTAGGGGGTCAACCCTCCACTTT. Its protein product is CASSAPGRGSTLHF.

The V call is TRBV10-3, the J call TRBJ2-5; possibly TRBD1 for D (5 bases). Trimming removed 7 bases from V and 2 bases from J, with 8 bases in between. The CDR3 has 12 amino acids. Germline values: CDR1 ENHRY, CDR2 SYGVKD. The CDR3 nucleotides are TGTGCCATCATGACAGAACAAGAGACCCAGTACTTC. Translated: CAIMTEQETQYF.

The chain is built from TRBV5-6 and TRBJ2-3, with a weak D call TRBD2 (6 bases). Trimming pared 0 bases from V and 4 bases from J, leaving 12 bases between. CDR1 SGHDT and CDR2 YYEEEE come from the germline V gene. CDR3 length: 15 amino acids. This CDR3 reads CASSLAPASADTQYF. The CDR3, as DNA: TGTGCCAGCAGCTTGGCCCCCGCTAGCGCAGATACGCAGTATTTT. Using reference TRBV5-6 and TRBJ2-3 for the parts outside the CDR3, the full variable domain is DAGVTQSPTHLIKTRGQQVTLRCSPKSGHDTVSWYQQALGQGPQFIFQYYEEEERQRGNFPDRFSGHQFPNYSSELNVNALLLGDSALYLCASSLAPASADTQYFGPGTRLTVL.

The V call is TRBV19, the J call TRBJ1-6; D uncertain. The CDR3 has 13 amino acids. Germline CDR1 is LNHDA and CDR2 is SQIVND (reference sequence). Trimming left V 9 bases short and J 6 bases short, with 12 bases between. CDR3 protein: CARSPGINSPLHF. The CDR3 DNA reads as TGTGCCAGGAGCCCGGGTATTAATTCACCCCTCCACTTT.

Here the CDR3 reads CASSLAHRGELFF. CDR3 coding DNA: TGTGCCAGCAGCCTCGCGCATAGAGGGGAGCTGTTTTTT. This chain connects TRBV9 to TRBJ2-2; D not resolved. CDR3 length: 13 residues. V gave up 4 bases and J gave up 8 bases, with 12 bases separating them. Germline CDR1 and CDR2: SGDLS and YYNGEE.

This clone turned up a few times. The chain carries TRBV19 and TRBJ1-1; a possible D gene is TRBD1 (6 bases). Germline-derived CDR1 and CDR2 are LNHDA and SQIVND (reference sequence). V was shortened by 10 bases and J by 7 bases, with 16 bases between the two germline ends. The CDR3 covers 12 residues. CDR3 nucleotide sequence: TGTGCCACCTTTAGGGGACACAGTGAAGCTTTCTTT. This gives the protein CATFRGHSEAFF. Complete variable domain (other parts from reference TRBV19 and TRBJ1-1): DGGITQSPKYLFRKEGQNVTLSCEQNLNHDAMYWYRQDPGQGLRLIYYSQIVNDFQKGDIAEGYSVSREKKESFPLTVTSAQKNPTAFYLCATFRGHSEAFFGQGTRLTVV.

This clone was seen more than once but under ten times. This chain links TRBV6-5 with TRBJ1-4; D is perhaps TRBD1 (5 bases). The CDR3 totals 15 residues. The germline V gene has CDR1 MNHEY and CDR2 SVGAGI. The V end lost 0 bases, the J end lost 8 bases, and 13 bases lay between the germline ends. CDR3 amino acids: CASSYSRSQGEKLFF. CDR3 nucleotides: TGTGCCAGCAGTTACTCGCGATCTCAGGGCGAAAAACTGTTTTTT.

This clone was counted only a few times. The V and J genes are TRBV27 and TRBJ1-6; D might be TRBD1 (5 bases). V gave up 2 bases and J gave up 6 bases, with 11 bases separating them. The germline V gene encodes CDR1 MNHEY and CDR2 SMNVEV (reference sequence). The CDR3 runs to 15 residues. The CDR3, as DNA: TGTGCCAGCAGTTTAAGTCAGGGCAGTAATTCACCCCTCCACTTT. Residues: CASSLSQGSNSPLHF.

The chain is built from TRBV6-5 and TRBJ2-4, with 8 bases that match TRBD1. The germline gives CDR1 MNHEY, CDR2 SVGAGI. The CDR3 extends over 14 amino acids. The V and J ends lost 5 bases and 1 base, in that order; junction bases with no gene match: 1. The CDR3, as DNA: TGTGCCAGCAGTCGACAGGGGGCCAAAAACATTCAGTACTTC. It is translated as CASSRQGAKNIQYF.

This clone was seen more than once but under ten times. The chain links TRBV6-5 to TRBJ2-7; 9 bases map to TRBD1. Germline V gives CDR1 MNHEY, CDR2 SVGAGI. The junction had 10 bases not matched to a gene; V was cut back by 5 bases and J by 2 bases. This CDR3 is 16 amino acids long. This chain's CDR3 is CASSNLGTGSPYEQYF. CDR3 sequence (DNA): TGTGCCAGCAGTAACTTGGGGACAGGGAGCCCCTACGAGCAGTACTTC.

This chain joins TRBV7-9 and TRBJ2-7; tentative D call: TRBD2 (5 bases). Germline CDR1 is SEHNR and CDR2 is FQNEAQ (reference sequence). V lost 5 bases and J lost 4, with 15 bases in between. The length of the CDR3 is 14 residues. CDR3 region: CASSLTNGIYEQYF. The DNA of the CDR3 is TGTGCCAGCAGCCTCACAAACGGGATATACGAGCAGTACTTC.

This clone was counted a few times. CDR3 DNA: TGTGCCAGCAGCGCAACAGGGACAGGGGACACCGGGGAGCTGTTTTTT. Its translation: CASSATGTGDTGELFF. The V call is TRBV7-9, the J call TRBJ2-2; 10 nucleotides align to TRBD1. Germline V gives CDR1 SEHNR, CDR2 FQNEAQ (reference sequence). Trimming cost V 5 bases and J 3 bases; bases outside gene matches: 6. This CDR3 has 16 residues.

This clone has a single count. The chain couples TRBV5-1 to TRBJ1-2; 7 bases align to TRBD1. The CDR3 contains 14 residues. V shed 0 bases, J shed 7 bases, and the junction held 6 bases outside the gene matches. Germline values: CDR1 SGHRS, CDR2 YFSETQ. For the CDR3, the DNA is TGCGCCAGCAGCTTGGCCGGACAGGAAGGTGGCTACACCTTC. Protein sequence: CASSLAGQEGGYTF. The variable domain in full, with the rest retrieved from reference TRBV5-1 and TRBJ1-2, is KAGVTQTPRYLIKTRGQQVTLSCSPISGHRSVSWYQQTPGQGLQFLFEYFSETQRNKGNFPGRFSGRQFSNSRSEMNVSTLELGDSALYLCASSLAGQEGGYTFGSGTRLTVV.

A few counts support this clone. This chain links TRBV29-1 with TRBJ1-1, with D possibly being TRBD1 (5 bases). The CDR3 is 14 residues long. Trimming shortened V by 4 bases and J by 1 base, and 13 bases separated the two germline ends. Germline CDR1 reads SQVTM; CDR2 reads ANQGSEA. In nucleotides, the CDR3 is TGCAGCGTTGGGCAGGGCGATAAGAACACTGAAGCTTTCTTT. Protein: CSVGQGDKNTEAFF.

This clone was detected only a few times. The CDR3, as DNA: TGCAGCGCGTGGGTGGAGACTGAAGCTTTCTTT. This codes for CSAWVETEAFF. This sequence joins TRBV29-1 and TRBJ1-1, with unresolved D. This CDR3 has 11 residues. V gave up 7 bases and J gave up 5 bases, with 11 bases separating them. From germline, CDR1 is SQVTM and CDR2 ANQGSEA.

J is TRBJ2-5 and V is TRBV2, with 11 positions matching TRBD1. In germline, CDR1 is SNHLY, CDR2 FYNNEI. The J segment lost 5 bases and the V segment lost 6 bases, leaving 5 bases of the junction unmatched. The CDR3 length is 14 residues. For the CDR3, the DNA is TGTGCCAGCAGCACGGACAGGGGGCGCGAGACCCAGTACTTC. It codes for CASSTDRGRETQYF.

This clone has just a few counts. The chain recombines TRBV4-2 with TRBJ2-7; D perhaps matches TRBD1 (5 bases). V lost 0 bases to trimming and J lost 4 bases, with 13 bases between them. CDR1 is LGHNA, CDR2 YNFKEQ, per germline. This CDR3 has 15 amino acids. CDR3 protein: CASSQDPQGWYEQYF. CDR3 in DNA: TGTGCCAGCAGCCAAGATCCCCAGGGTTGGTACGAGCAGTACTTC.